This TCR beta chain stems from a study of lymphopenia after photon versus proton radiotherapy. The CDR3 consists of 16 residues. CDR1 and CDR2 (germline): SGHRS, YFSETQ. Trimming shortened V by 0 bases and J by 4 bases, and 13 bases separated the two germline ends. A remark on this clone: The antigen is undetermined.

Findings and caveats of the study: Under photons, naive T cells and diversity fell while effector/memory populations rose.

Method: immunoSEQ multiplex PCR; TCRdb's copy keeps in-frame clones and lacks some. The sample consists of 30,000 to 40,000 clones, 92% of them appearing once. This sequence joins TRBV5-1 and TRBJ1-4; no clear D gene. The sample consisted of peripheral blood, taken from a patient treated with photon-based radiotherapy. The receptor comes from a man between 60 and 75 years old with cholangiocarcinoma. The CDR3 DNA sequence: TGCGCCAGCAGCTTGGATGGTCTCCGAGATAATGAAAAACTGTTTTTT. Its translation: CASSLDGLRDNEKLFF. Based on the CDR3 plus reference TRBV5-1 and TRBJ1-4, the full variable domain is KAGVTQTPRYLIKTRGQQVTLSCSPISGHRSVSWYQQTPGQGLQFLFEYFSETQRNKGNFPGRFSGRQFSNSRSEMNVSTLELGDSALYLCASSLDGLRDNEKLFFGSGTQLSVL.